The following is a T cell receptor beta chain sequence with its context. This record belongs to a study of blood T cell repertoires in COVID-19. Measured with immunoSEQ multiplex PCR; TCRdb has only the in-frame clones, and not every one. This table holds 250,000 to 300,000 clones, 70% to 90% found once. What was sequenced was peripheral blood. The source is a woman under 40 who had recovered from COVID-19.

The CDR3 DNA sequence: TGTGCCAGCACCCCAGTAACTAGCGGGGTGGAACTGTTTTTT. This encodes CASTPVTSGVELFF. This chain links TRBV6-6 with TRBJ2-2; 10 positions agree with TRBD2. Germline CDR1 is MNHNY and CDR2 is SVGAGI (reference sequence). J was trimmed by 14 bases and V by 7 bases; bases with no gene match: 13. The CDR3 loop spans 14 amino acids.